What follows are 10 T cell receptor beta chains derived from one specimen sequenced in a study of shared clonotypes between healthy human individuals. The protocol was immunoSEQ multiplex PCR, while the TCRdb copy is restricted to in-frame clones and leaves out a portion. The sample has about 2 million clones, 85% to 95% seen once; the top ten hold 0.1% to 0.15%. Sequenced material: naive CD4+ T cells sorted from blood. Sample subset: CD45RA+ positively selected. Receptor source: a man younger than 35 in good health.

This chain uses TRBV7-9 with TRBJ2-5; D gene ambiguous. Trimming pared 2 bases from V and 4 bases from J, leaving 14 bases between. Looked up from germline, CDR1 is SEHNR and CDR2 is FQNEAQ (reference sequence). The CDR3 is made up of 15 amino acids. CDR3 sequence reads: CASSLIPSAPETQYF. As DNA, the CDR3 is TGTGCCAGCAGCTTAATACCCTCGGCCCCAGAGACCCAGTACTTC.

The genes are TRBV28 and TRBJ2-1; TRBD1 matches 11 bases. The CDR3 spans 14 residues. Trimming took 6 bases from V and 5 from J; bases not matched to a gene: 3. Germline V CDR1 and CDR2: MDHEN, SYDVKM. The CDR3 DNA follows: TGTGCCAGCAGCGGACAGGGGGCTAACAATGAGCAGTTCTTC. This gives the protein CASSGQGANNEQFF.

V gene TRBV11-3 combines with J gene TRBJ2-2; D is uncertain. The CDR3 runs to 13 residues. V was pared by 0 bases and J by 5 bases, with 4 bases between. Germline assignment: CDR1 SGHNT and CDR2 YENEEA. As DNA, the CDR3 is TGTGCCAGCAGCTTAGACGAAACCGGGGAGCTGTTTTTT. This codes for CASSLDETGELFF.

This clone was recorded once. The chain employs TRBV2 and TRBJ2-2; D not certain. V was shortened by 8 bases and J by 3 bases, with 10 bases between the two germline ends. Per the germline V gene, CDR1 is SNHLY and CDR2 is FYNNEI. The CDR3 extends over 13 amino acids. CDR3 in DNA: TGTGCCAGCCGAACGGCGGACACCGGGGAGCTGTTTTTT. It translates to CASRTADTGELFF.

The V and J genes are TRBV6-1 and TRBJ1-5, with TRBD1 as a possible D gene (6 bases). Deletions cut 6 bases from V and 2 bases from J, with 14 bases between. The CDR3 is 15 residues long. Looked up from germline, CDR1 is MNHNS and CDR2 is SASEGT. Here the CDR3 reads CASRRDNLGNQPQHF. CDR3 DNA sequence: TGTGCCAGCAGGCGGGACAATTTAGGCAATCAGCCCCAGCATTTT.

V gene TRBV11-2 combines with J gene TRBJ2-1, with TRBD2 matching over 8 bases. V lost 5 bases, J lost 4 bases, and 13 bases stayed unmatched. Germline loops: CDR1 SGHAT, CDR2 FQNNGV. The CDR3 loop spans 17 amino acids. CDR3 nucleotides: TGTGCCAGCAGCCCCCTGGGAGCGGGAGTTCGGTACAATGAGCAGTTCTTC. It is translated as CASSPLGAGVRYNEQFF. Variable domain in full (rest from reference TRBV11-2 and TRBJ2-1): EAGVAQSPRYKIIEKRQSVAFWCNPISGHATLYWYQQILGQGPKLLIQFQNNGVVDDSQLPKDRFSAERLKGVDSTLKIQPAKLEDSAVYLCASSPLGAGVRYNEQFFGPGTRLTVL.

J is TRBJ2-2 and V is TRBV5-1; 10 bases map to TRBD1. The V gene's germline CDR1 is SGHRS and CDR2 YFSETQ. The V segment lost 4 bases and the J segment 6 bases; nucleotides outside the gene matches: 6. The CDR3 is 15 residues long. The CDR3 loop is CASSRQGAGSGELFF. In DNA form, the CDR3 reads TGCGCCAGCAGCAGACAGGGGGCCGGTTCCGGGGAGCTGTTTTTT.

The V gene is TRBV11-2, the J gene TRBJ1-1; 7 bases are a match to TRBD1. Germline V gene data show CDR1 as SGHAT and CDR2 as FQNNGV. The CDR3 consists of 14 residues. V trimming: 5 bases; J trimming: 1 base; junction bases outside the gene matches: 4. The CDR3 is CASSAGQRNTEAFF. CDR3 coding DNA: TGTGCCAGCAGCGCGGGACAGAGGAACACTGAAGCTTTCTTT.

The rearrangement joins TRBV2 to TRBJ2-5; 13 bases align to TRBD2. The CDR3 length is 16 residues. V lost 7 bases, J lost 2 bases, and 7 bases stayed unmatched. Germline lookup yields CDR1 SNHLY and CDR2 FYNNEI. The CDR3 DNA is TGTGCCAGCATGGGACTAGCGGGACTAACACAAGAGACCCAGTACTTC. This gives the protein CASMGLAGLTQETQYF.

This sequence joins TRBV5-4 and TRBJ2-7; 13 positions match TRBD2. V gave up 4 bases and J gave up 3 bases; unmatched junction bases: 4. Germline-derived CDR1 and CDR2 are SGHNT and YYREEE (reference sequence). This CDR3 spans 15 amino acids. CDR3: CASSPGLAGLYEQYF. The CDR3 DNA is TGTGCCAGCAGCCCGGGACTAGCGGGACTCTACGAGCAGTACTTC.